This T cell receptor (beta chain) was profiled in a study of T cell repertoires in cytomegalovirus infection. Overall study context: Public signatures in TCR beta pointed to CMV infection and matching HLA type. General study results and limits: Predominance within the ex vivo response was attributable to HLA-C-restricted CMV-specific TCR beta clonotypes.

TCRdb independently ran MiXCR on the reads; one entry per CDR3 protein. The sample holds 100,000 or so distinct CDR3 sequences, less than 25% seen once. This clonotype was counted only a few times. Its antigen is not identified. V was clipped by 2 bases and J by 2 bases, with 12 bases between them. Germline CDR1 SEHNR, CDR2 FQNEAQ (reference sequence). This CDR3 spans 15 amino acids. The sample consisted of CD8+ T cells from PBMCs. This chain connects TRBV7-9 to TRBJ2-5; no reliable D call. The TCR sequence derives from a human donor in good health (CMV status not recorded). Some clones in this sample may be carry-over from other donors' samples. The CDR3, as DNA: TGTGCCAGCAGCTTACCTACTGATCGACAAGAGACCCAGTACTTC. Translated, it gives CASSLPTDRQETQYF.